The subject of this entry is one T cell receptor (beta chain). Its antigen is still unknown. The PCR employed 60 Vbeta primers together with 13 Jbeta primers. The assay was immunoSEQ multiplex PCR, and TCRdb's table has in-frame clones only and misses some. The repertoire holds under 200,000 clones, with 75% to 90% as singletons. The data were obtained in a study of cytomegalovirus exposure and HLA in healthy donors. General study points: Prior analysis indicated that the majority of TCR beta V segments exhibited productivity approximately 87% or approximately 30% of the time. Association of 15,000 to 20,000 TCR beta sequences with HLA alleles was found at 0.05 false discovery rate in a later analysis. Researchers counted around 170 TCR beta chains as cytomegalovirus-associated.

The CDR3 runs to 15 residues. V lost 4 bases, J lost 0 bases, and 13 bases lay in between. CDR1 KGHSH and CDR2 LQKENI come from the germline V gene. Specimen: PBMCs. The source is a woman aged 30 to 39 in good health and CMV-seronegative. This chain connects TRBV18 to TRBJ2-7; perhaps TRBD2 as D (6 bases). The CDR3 DNA is TGTGCCAGCTCACTTGGGACTCGTAGCTCCTACGAGCAGTACTTC. This gives the protein CASSLGTRSSYEQYF.